This T cell receptor beta chain stems from a study of CD8+ T cells in alopecia areata. Study-wide findings and caveats: Normal-skin resident alphabeta T cells also appear among scalp sample sequences.

RNA was extracted and reverse transcribed into cDNA as the sequencing template. TCRdb's table, derived via immunoSEQ multiplex PCR, lists solely in-frame clones and lacks some. The sample has 100,000 to 150,000 clones; around 60% are singletons. As regards this clone: Its target is not known.

Germline CDR1 reads MGHRA; CDR2 reads YSYEKL. The CDR3 is 15 residues long. The V end lost 4 bases, the J end lost 5 bases, and 17 bases lay between the germline ends. V usage is TRBV4-1 and J usage is TRBJ1-1; D is possibly TRBD1 (5 bases). The sequence derives from a human donor with alopecia areata. The sample in question was CD4+ T cells sorted from blood, obtained at week 0. The CDR3 region is CASSPLGQGKTEAFF. DNA for the CDR3: TGCGCCAGCAGCCCCCTCGGCCAGGGAAAGACTGAAGCTTTCTTT.